The sequence of this T cell receptor beta chain was determined in a study of T cells in narcolepsy. The repertoire was sequenced with immunoSEQ multiplex PCR; TCRdb's copy has only in-frame clones and lacks some. The sample includes approximately 35,000 clones, around 90% of them seen just once. From germline, CDR1 is SGDLS and CDR2 YYNGEE. The CDR3 has 13 amino acids. The V end was cut by 4 bases, the J end by 4 bases, with 10 bases between. This clone was picked up one time. The sequencing sample was made of CD45RA- memory CD4+ T cells from PBMCs. The sequence was obtained from a human donor with narcolepsy. This sequence joins TRBV9 and TRBJ2-3; D gene uncertain. CDR3 coding DNA: TGTGCCAGCAGCTCCCGGAGATCAGATACGCAGTATTTT. Protein sequence: CASSSRRSDTQYF.